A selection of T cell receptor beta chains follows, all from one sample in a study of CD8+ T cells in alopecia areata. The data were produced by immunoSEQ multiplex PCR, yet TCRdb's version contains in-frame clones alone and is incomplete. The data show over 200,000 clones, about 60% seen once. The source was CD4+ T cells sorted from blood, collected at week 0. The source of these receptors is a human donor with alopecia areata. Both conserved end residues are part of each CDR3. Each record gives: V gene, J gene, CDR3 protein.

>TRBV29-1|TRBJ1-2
CSVGGNNYGYTF
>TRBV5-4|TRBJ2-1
CASSLRRGSRDEQFF
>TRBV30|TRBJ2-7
CAWSVGSTTEQYF
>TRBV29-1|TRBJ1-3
CSVGGQGRNTIYF
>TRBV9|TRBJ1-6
CASSLTVGSPLHF
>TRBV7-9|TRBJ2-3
CASVEAGVDTQYF
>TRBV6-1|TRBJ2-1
CASSGTSGSSSSYNEQFF
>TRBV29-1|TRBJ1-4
CSGTVPPFEKLFF
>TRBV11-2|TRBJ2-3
CASSFSGTRGDTQYF
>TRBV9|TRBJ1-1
CASSAQGGNTEAFF
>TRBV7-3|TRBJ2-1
CASSLRVSRVTGEQFF
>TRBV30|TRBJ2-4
CAWSVRGEGKNIQYF
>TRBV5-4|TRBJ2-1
CASSQKVVGNEQFF
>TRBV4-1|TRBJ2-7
CASSQTIFGGYEQYF
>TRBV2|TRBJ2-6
CASSDRTGAISSGANVLTF
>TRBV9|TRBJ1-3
CASSAGTGAYSGNTIYF
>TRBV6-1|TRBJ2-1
CASLRVSNEQFF
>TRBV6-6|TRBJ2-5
CASSYDGLAEETQYF
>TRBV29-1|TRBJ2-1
CSVSRRLAIEQFF
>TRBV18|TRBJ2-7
CASSRLGTPYEQYF
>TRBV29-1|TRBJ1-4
CSVVTANEKLFF
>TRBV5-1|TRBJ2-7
CASSRQGTSDSYEQYF
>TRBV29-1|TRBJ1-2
CSALTGQAFYGYTF
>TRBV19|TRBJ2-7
CASSRQGAREQYF
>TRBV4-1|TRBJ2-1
CASSQVSSGAYNEQFF
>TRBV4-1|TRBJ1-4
CASSRGTVLGNEKLFF
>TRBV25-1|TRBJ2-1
CASSHGLAGAYNEQFF
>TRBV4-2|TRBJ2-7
CASSPVLAVLYEQYF
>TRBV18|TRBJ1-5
CASSLTGTGHSNQPQHF
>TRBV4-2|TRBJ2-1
CASSQMSLERNEQFF
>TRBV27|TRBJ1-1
CASANPGGIYEAFF
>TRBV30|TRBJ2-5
CAWSRTQRETQYF
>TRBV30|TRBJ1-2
CAWNVWGGNGYTF
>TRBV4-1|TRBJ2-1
CASSPGGQGTGYNEQFF
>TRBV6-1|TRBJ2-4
CASSGIGLEGIQYF
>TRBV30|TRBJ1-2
CAWNRQGRANYGYTF
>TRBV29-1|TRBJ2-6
CSISGGSFAGANVLTF
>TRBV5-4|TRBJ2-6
CASSAPTTPSGANVLTF
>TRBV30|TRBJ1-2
CAWSVGEGDGYTF
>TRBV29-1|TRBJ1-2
CSVELRPGQNYGYTF